The 30 T cell receptor beta chains below come from one sample, sequenced in a study of T cells in Graves' hyperthyroidism and ophthalmopathy. The TCR beta CDR3 regions underwent amplification using RNA transcripts as the source. HTBI primers were the set used in a first-round RT-PCR of the TCR CDR3. TCRdb reprocessed the multiplex PCR reads via MiXCR and lists one record per CDR3 protein. This sample yields about 520,000 distinct CDR3 sequences, of which approximately 25% are seen a single time; about 11% belongs to the top ten. Material: blood. These receptors were collected from a woman under 40 with Graves' ophthalmopathy.

This clonotype was seen more than once but under ten times. This could be a read error, since a much larger clone is one nucleotide away. This chain connects TRBV7-2 to TRBJ2-5; no clear D gene. The CDR3 is 14 residues long. Germline V CDR1 and CDR2: SGHTA, FQGNSA. The CDR3 loop is CASSLDQAPETKYF. In nucleotides, the CDR3 is TGTGCCAGCAGCTTAGATCAGGCCCCAGAGACCAAGTACTTC.

CDR3 loop: CASSQGRTSRTEAFF. The CDR3 DNA sequence: TGCGCCAGCAGCCAGGGGAGAACAAGTAGAACTGAAGCTTTCTTT. The rearrangement joins TRBV4-3 to TRBJ1-1; D gene unclear. The length of the CDR3 is 15 residues. Germline V lookup: CDR1 LGHNA, CDR2 YSLEER. Trimming cost V 3 bases and J 5 bases, with 16 bases left between them.

This clonotype was seen at least ten times. The chain carries TRBV5-1 and TRBJ1-5, with 9 bases that match TRBD1. This CDR3 contains 14 residues. Germline V gives CDR1 SGHRS, CDR2 YFSETQ. Unmatched junction bases numbered 6, after V lost 2 bases and J lost 9 bases. The CDR3: CASSLGQGLGPQHF. Written as DNA, the CDR3 is TGCGCCAGCAGCTTAGGACAGGGGTTAGGGCCCCAGCATTTT.

This clonotype was found a few times. The CDR3 DNA reads as TGTGCCAGCAGTCCGAAGTCCCAGCAGCCTCCGAATTCACCCCTCCACTTT. This encodes CASSPKSQQPPNSPLHF. The chain combines TRBV7-8 with TRBJ1-6; no clear D gene. The length of the CDR3 is 17 residues. Looked up from germline, CDR1 is SGHVS and CDR2 is FQNEAQ. V lost 6 bases and J lost 7, with 22 bases in between.

This clonotype came up many times. The gene calls are TRBV12-3 or TRBV12-4 and TRBJ1-1; D call uncertain. This CDR3 region has 13 residues. Trimming took off 3 bases at V and 1 base at J, with 6 bases between the two ends. The CDR3: CASSFMGNTEAFF. CDR3 nucleotide sequence: TGTGCCAGCAGTTTTATGGGGAACACTGAAGCTTTCTTT.

This clonotype was found many times. This chain links TRBV11-2 with TRBJ1-2; 11 nucleotides agree with TRBD1. CDR1 is SGHAT, CDR2 FQNNGV, per germline. With 3 bases clipped from V and 4 bases from J, the junction kept 13 bases outside the gene matches. There are 18 residues in the CDR3. CDR3 residues: CASSFEISGTGGGYGYTF. The CDR3 coding sequence is TGTGCCAGCAGCTTTGAAATTTCCGGGACAGGGGGAGGCTATGGCTACACCTTC.

This clonotype came up many times. This chain uses TRBV12-3 or TRBV12-4 with TRBJ1-3; TRBD1 is a possible D gene (6 bases). Trimming cost V 6 bases and J 0 bases, with 12 bases left between them. This CDR3 comprises 15 residues. This CDR3 reads CASSQQGISGNTIYF. CDR3 sequence (DNA): TGTGCCAGCAGCCAACAGGGAATCTCTGGAAACACCATATATTTT.

The table lists this clonotype with a few counts. This rearrangement joins TRBV4-1 to TRBJ1-2; 8 bases match TRBD1. With 1 base clipped from V and 2 bases from J, the junction kept 6 bases outside the gene matches. The CDR3 runs to 16 residues. In germline, CDR1 is MGHRA, CDR2 YSYEKL. The CDR3 sequence: CASSQVGRGRNYGYTF. DNA of the CDR3: TGCGCCAGCAGCCAAGTAGGCAGGGGGCGGAACTATGGCTACACCTTC.

This rearrangement joins TRBV15 to TRBJ1-5; D not resolved. Trimming took off 0 bases at V and 4 bases at J, with 10 bases between the two ends. The V gene's germline CDR1 is LNHNV and CDR2 YYDKDF (reference sequence). The length of the CDR3 is 15 residues. In DNA, the CDR3 is TGTGCCACCAGCAGAGAGCGGCCCTATAATCAGCCCCAGCATTTT. This codes for CATSRERPYNQPQHF.

At least ten counts were recorded for this clonotype. The chain uses TRBV6-1 and TRBJ1-2; possible D gene TRBD1, 5 bases. V was clipped by 7 bases and J by 7 bases, with 19 bases between them. This CDR3 is built from 14 residues. Germline CDR1 is MNHNS and CDR2 is SASEGT. CDR3 in amino acids: CASTEQALFVGYTF. CDR3 bases: TGTGCCAGCACCGAACAGGCCCTATTCGTTGGCTACACCTTC.

The chain is built from TRBV12-3 or TRBV12-4 and TRBJ2-7, with 7 nucleotides matching TRBD1. J gave up 2 bases and V 7 bases, and 5 bases lay outside the gene matches. This CDR3 has 13 residues. Here the CDR3 DNA reads TGTGCCAGCACTGACAGGGTGACCTACGAGCAGTACTTC. Translating it yields CASTDRVTYEQYF.

This clonotype was detected many times. Compared with germline, one end of the junction differs, possibly owing to a read error. The chain uses TRBV6-1 and TRBJ2-7; no firm D call. The V gene's germline CDR1 is MNHNS and CDR2 SASEGT. The CDR3 covers 13 residues. The chain's CDR3 is CASSVLDTHEQYF. The DNA of the CDR3 is TGTGCCAGTAGTGTGTTGGATACCCACGAGCAGTACTTC.

The chain joins TRBV6-5 to TRBJ2-7; 7 bases map to TRBD1. The germline gives CDR1 MNHEY, CDR2 SVGAGI. There are 15 residues in the CDR3. J was trimmed by 5 bases and V by 2 bases; bases with no gene match: 9. This CDR3 is CASSYLWTGLHEQYF. CDR3 nucleotide sequence: TGTGCCAGCAGTTACCTCTGGACAGGATTGCACGAGCAGTACTTC.

V gene TRBV7-2 combines with J gene TRBJ1-1; weak D call: TRBD1 (5 bases). The CDR3 extends over 14 amino acids. From germline, CDR1 is SGHTA and CDR2 FQGNSA. The V and J ends lost 5 bases and 12 bases respectively, with 22 bases between them. DNA of the CDR3: TGTGCCAGCAGCCCTCAAACTCAGGGTTATAGGACTTTCTTT. It codes for CASSPQTQGYRTFF.

This clonotype occurred many times. The CDR3 here is CASSLLDGYTF. The CDR3 DNA reads as TGTGCCAGCAGTTTACTAGATGGCTACACCTTC. The genes are TRBV12-3 or TRBV12-4 and TRBJ1-2; D unclear. The CDR3 has 11 amino acids. Between the trimmed V and J ends, which lost 2 bases and 6 bases, there was a span of 4 bases.

The CDR3 here is CASSAGQGAVQPQHF. The CDR3 coding sequence is TGTGCCAGTAGTGCCGGACAGGGGGCTGTTCAGCCCCAGCATTTT. The gene calls are TRBV19 and TRBJ1-5, with 11 nucleotides matching TRBD1. From germline, CDR1 is LNHDA and CDR2 SQIVND (reference sequence). The CDR3 has 15 residues. With 5 bases clipped from V and 6 bases from J, the junction kept 6 bases outside the gene matches.

This clonotype was observed at least ten times. The chain employs TRBV6-2 or TRBV6-3 and TRBJ1-1; TRBD1 matches at 7 bases. The CDR3 spans 14 residues. The V gene's germline CDR1 is MNHEY and CDR2 SVGEGT. The junction had 10 bases not matched to a gene; V was cut back by 7 bases and J by 5 bases. In DNA form, the CDR3 reads TGTGCCAGCACCGACAGGGTGGCGGAGACTGAAGCTTTCTTT. Its translation is CASTDRVAETEAFF.

This clonotype was observed many times. The V call is TRBV29-1, the J call TRBJ2-4, with D perhaps matching TRBD1 or TRBD2 (6 bases each). The CDR3 consists of 16 residues. V was clipped by 5 bases and J by 0 bases, with 17 bases between them. CDR1 and CDR2 (germline): SQVTM, ANQGSEA. CDR3 coding DNA: TGCAGCGTTACCTTTGGGGGGCGGCGAGCCAAAAACATTCAGTACTTC. It yields the protein CSVTFGGRRAKNIQYF.

This clonotype has a count of ten or more. The CDR3 protein is CSAGPANTGELFF. CDR3 DNA: TGCAGTGCGGGCCCGGCGAACACCGGGGAGCTGTTTTTT. This chain connects TRBV20-1 to TRBJ2-2; D ambiguous. V gave up 6 bases and J gave up 0 bases, with 8 bases separating them. Germline V gene lookup returns CDR1 DFQATT and CDR2 SNEGSKA (reference sequence). This CDR3 contains 13 residues.

A few counts support this clonotype. A read error is possible here, since a much larger clone lies one base away. V is TRBV5-1 and J is TRBJ1-2; perhaps TRBD1 as D (6 bases). The germline gives CDR1 SGHRS, CDR2 YFSETQ. CDR3 length: 14 amino acids. CDR3 region: CANSPRGGLNGYTF. The CDR3 DNA sequence: TGCGCCAACAGCCCACGTGGGGGGCTCAATGGCTACACCTTC.

The chain has TRBV7-3 and TRBJ2-7, with D perhaps matching TRBD1 or TRBD2 (5 bases each). The CDR3 has 15 residues. The ends were cut back, 2 bases at V and 2 bases at J, with 13 bases in the middle. Germline V gene sequence: CDR1 SGHTA, CDR2 FQGTGA. This chain's CDR3 is CASSLGDGCPYEQYF. In nucleotides, the CDR3 is TGTGCCAGCAGCTTAGGGGACGGATGCCCCTACGAGCAGTACTTC.

This clonotype appeared many times. The J gene is TRBJ2-7, the V gene TRBV20-1, with unresolved D. The CDR3 is 13 amino acids. V dropped 4 bases and J dropped 2 bases, with 12 bases sitting between them. The germline CDR1 and CDR2 sequences are DFQATT and SNEGSKA (reference sequence). CDR3 amino acids: CSAKDPNAYEQYF. Written as DNA, the CDR3 is TGCAGTGCTAAAGACCCGAATGCCTACGAGCAGTACTTC.

This clonotype was observed at least ten times. The chain uses TRBV7-6 and TRBJ2-3; D is uncertain. V was pared by 0 bases and J by 2 bases, with 6 bases between. Germline V gene sequence: CDR1 SGHVS, CDR2 FNYEAQ. The CDR3 has 14 residues. The DNA of the CDR3 is TGTGCCAGCAGCTTAGCGCCGCTCACAGATACGCAGTATTTT. Translating gives CASSLAPLTDTQYF.

This clonotype was seen many times. This sequence joins TRBV27 and TRBJ1-5; D not resolved. This CDR3 contains 13 residues. Trimming left V 2 bases short and J 5 bases short, with 7 bases between. Germline CDR1 is MNHEY and CDR2 is SMNVEV (reference sequence). CDR3 amino acids: CASSLRRDQPQHF. The CDR3 bases are TGTGCCAGCAGTTTAAGGAGGGATCAGCCCCAGCATTTT.

This clonotype showed up many times. DNA for the CDR3: TGTGCCAGTAGCCAACGACAGGGGCTGAACACTGAAGCTTTCTTT. Translation: CASSQRQGLNTEAFF. J is TRBJ1-1 and V is TRBV19; 8 nucleotides match TRBD1. Germline CDR1 and CDR2: LNHDA and SQIVND (reference sequence). J was trimmed by 0 bases and V by 6 bases; bases with no gene match: 6. The CDR3 length is 15 residues.

This clonotype was counted ten times or more. This chain links TRBV7-3 with TRBJ1-1, with TRBD1 as a possible D gene (5 bases). Germline V gene lookup returns CDR1 SGHTA and CDR2 FQGTGA. CDR3 length: 13 residues. V was shortened by 6 bases and J by 1 base, with 9 bases between the two germline ends. The CDR3 nucleotides are TGTGCCAGCAGTGAGCAGGGGAACACTGAAGCTTTCTTT. As protein: CASSEQGNTEAFF.

There are many counts of this clonotype. The chain recombines TRBV6-2 or TRBV6-3 with TRBJ1-5; the D gene is possibly TRBD1 (5 bases). The V end lost 0 bases, the J end lost 5 bases, and 20 bases lay between the germline ends. This CDR3 comprises 18 residues. CDR1 is MNHEY, CDR2 SVGEGT, per germline. CDR3 coding DNA: TGTGCCAGCAGTTACTCGAGAAATGGGCACGCAGGGTATCAGCCCCAGCATTTT. Translation gives CASSYSRNGHAGYQPQHF.

This clonotype was seen only once. V and J are TRBV7-9 and TRBJ1-6, with 7 bases that match TRBD1. The V gene's germline CDR1 is SEHNR and CDR2 FQNEAQ (reference sequence). V lost 11 bases to trimming and J lost 7 bases; unmatched junction nucleotides: 14. The CDR3 is 15 amino acids. The CDR3 reads CAGGARDSGNSPLHF. The DNA of the CDR3 is TGTGCCGGCGGCGCACGGGACAGCGGGAATTCACCCCTCCACTTT. The complete variable domain, with remaining parts taken from reference TRBV7-9 and TRBJ1-6, reads DTGVSQNPRHKITKRGQNVTFRCDPISEHNRLYWYRQTLGQGPEFLTYFQNEAQLEKSRLLSDRFSAERPKGSFSTLEIQRTEQGDSAMYLCAGGARDSGNSPLHFGNGTRLTVT.

This clonotype was counted many times. The rearrangement uses TRBV11-1 and TRBJ1-1; D ambiguous. Trimming stripped 5 bases from V and 5 bases from J, with 12 bases between. CDR3 length equals 13 residues. In germline, CDR1 is SGHAT, CDR2 FQDESV (reference sequence). This CDR3 is CASSIIRGTEAFF. For the CDR3, the DNA is TGTGCCAGCAGCATCATAAGAGGAACTGAAGCTTTCTTT.

V gene TRBV12-3 or TRBV12-4 combines with J gene TRBJ2-2; 8 bases are shared with TRBD1. This CDR3 has 13 amino acids. V lost 8 bases, J lost 15 bases, and 14 bases stayed unmatched. The CDR3 DNA reads as TGTGCCAGCGGTGAGGGACAGGAGGAAGACGTGTTTTTT. Encoded protein: CASGEGQEEDVFF.